This TCR beta chain came from a study of T cell repertoires in cytomegalovirus infection. Study details: An indication of both CMV infection and matching HLA type came from public TCR beta signatures.

Study-wide points: Adding up the frequency of public TCR beta families identified people who carried CMV plus the relevant HLA. Dominant in the ex vivo response were TCR beta clonotypes restricted by HLA-C and specific for CMV.

TCRdb redid the calling of the reads with MiXCR, one entry per CDR3 protein. The sample includes roughly 500,000 distinct CDR3 sequences, around a third seen only once; the top ten take about a sixth. The CDR3 is 15 amino acids. Trimming shortened V by 2 bases and J by 4 bases, and 14 bases separated the two germline ends. Germline V lookup: CDR1 KGHSH, CDR2 LQKENI. To note about this clonotype: The target antigen is unknown.

The V gene is TRBV18, the J gene TRBJ1-1; D unclear. The source was cultured PBMCs, collected from culture after CMV antigen stimulation. This TCR was recovered from a human donor in good health (CMV status not recorded). Some clones in this sample may be carry-over from other donors' samples. CDR3 sequence reads: CASSPTEGWGTEAFF. CDR3 nucleotide sequence: TGTGCCAGCTCACCAACCGAGGGTTGGGGCACTGAAGCTTTCTTT.